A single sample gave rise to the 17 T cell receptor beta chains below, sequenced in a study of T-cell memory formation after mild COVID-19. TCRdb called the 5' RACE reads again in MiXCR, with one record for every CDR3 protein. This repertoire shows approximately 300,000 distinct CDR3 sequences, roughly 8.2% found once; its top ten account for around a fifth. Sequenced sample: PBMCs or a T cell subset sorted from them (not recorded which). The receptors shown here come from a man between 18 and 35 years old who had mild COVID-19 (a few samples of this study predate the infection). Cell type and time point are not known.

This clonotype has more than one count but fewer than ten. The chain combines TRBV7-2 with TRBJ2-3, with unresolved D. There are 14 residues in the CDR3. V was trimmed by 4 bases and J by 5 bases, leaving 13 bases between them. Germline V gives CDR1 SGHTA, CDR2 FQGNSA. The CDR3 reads CASSSPLNEDTQYF. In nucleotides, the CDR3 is TGTGCCAGCAGCTCCCCCTTGAATGAAGATACGCAGTATTTT.

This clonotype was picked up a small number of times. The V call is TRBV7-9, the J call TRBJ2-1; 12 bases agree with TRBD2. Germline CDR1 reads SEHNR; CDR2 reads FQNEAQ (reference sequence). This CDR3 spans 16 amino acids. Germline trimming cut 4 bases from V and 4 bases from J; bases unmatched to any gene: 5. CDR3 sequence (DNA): TGTGCCAGCAGCTCCCTAGCGGGGGGGGGATACAATGAGCAGTTCTTC. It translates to CASSSLAGGGYNEQFF.

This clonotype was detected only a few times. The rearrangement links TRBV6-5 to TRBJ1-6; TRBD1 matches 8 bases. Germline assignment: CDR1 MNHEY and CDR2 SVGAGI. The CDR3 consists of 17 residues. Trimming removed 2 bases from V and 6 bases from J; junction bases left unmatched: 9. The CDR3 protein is CASSYGVGDRGNSPLHF. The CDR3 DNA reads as TGTGCCAGCAGTTACGGTGTGGGAGACAGGGGTAATTCACCCCTCCACTTT.

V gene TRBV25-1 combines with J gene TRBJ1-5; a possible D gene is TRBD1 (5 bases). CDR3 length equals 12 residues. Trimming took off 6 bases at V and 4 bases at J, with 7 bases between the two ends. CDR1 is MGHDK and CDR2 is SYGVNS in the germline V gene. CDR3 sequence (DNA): TGTGCCAGCAGACGGGGGAATCAGCCCCAGCATTTT. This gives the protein CASRRGNQPQHF.

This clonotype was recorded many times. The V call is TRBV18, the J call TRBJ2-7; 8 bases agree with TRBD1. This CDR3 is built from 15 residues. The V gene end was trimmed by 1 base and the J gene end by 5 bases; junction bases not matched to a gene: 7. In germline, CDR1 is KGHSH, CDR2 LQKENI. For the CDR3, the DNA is TGTGCCAGCTCACCACGACAGGGGCCCTTCAACGAGCAGTACTTC. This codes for CASSPRQGPFNEQYF.

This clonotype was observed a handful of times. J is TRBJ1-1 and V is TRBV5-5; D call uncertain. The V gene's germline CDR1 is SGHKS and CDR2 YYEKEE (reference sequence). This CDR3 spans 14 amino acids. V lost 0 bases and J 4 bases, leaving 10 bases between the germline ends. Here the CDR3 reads CASSLEPGVTEAFF. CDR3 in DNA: TGTGCCAGCAGCTTGGAGCCAGGAGTCACTGAAGCTTTCTTT.

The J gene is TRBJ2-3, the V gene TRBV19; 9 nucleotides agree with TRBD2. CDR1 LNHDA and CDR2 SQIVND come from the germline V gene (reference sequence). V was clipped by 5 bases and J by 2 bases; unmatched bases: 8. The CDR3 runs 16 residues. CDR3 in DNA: TGTGCCAGTAGTCTCGGAGAGCGGGAGGACACAGATACGCAGTATTTT. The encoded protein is CASSLGEREDTDTQYF.

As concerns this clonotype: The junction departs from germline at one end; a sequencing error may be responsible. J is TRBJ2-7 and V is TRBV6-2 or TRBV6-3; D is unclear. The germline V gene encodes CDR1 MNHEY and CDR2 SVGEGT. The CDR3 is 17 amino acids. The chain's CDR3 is CASSYSKVLGRSYEKYF. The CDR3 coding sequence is TGTGCCAGCAGTTACTCGAAGGTTCTAGGGCGATCCTACGAGAAGTACTTC.

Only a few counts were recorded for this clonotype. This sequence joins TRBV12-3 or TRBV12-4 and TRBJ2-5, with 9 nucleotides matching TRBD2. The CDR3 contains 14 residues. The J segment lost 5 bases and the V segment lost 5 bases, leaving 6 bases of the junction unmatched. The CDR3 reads CASSPGTSRETQYF. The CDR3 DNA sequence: TGTGCCAGCAGTCCTGGGACTAGCCGGGAGACCCAGTACTTC.

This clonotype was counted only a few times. Written as DNA, the CDR3 is TGTGCCAGCAGTATGACCTCCGGGACCGCCTTCTACGAGCAGTACTTC. Encoded protein: CASSMTSGTAFYEQYF. The chain has TRBV5-6 and TRBJ2-7; TRBD1 or TRBD2 may be the D gene (5 bases each). This CDR3 spans 16 amino acids. Per the germline V gene, CDR1 is SGHDT and CDR2 is YYEEEE. With 5 bases removed from V and 3 bases from J, the gap between germline ends came to 21 bases.

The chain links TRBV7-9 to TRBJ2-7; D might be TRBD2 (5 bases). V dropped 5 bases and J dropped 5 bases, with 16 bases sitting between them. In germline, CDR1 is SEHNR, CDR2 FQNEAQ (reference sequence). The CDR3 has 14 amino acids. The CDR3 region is CASSPVATTHEQYV. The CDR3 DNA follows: TGTGCCAGCAGCCCGGTCGCGACTACCCACGAGCAGTACGTC.

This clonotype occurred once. The DNA of the CDR3 is TGTGCCAGCAGCGTAGCTCCAGCGGGGGAGGACGAGCAGTACTTC. Translating it yields CASSVAPAGEDEQYF. This rearrangement joins TRBV9 to TRBJ2-7; 8 positions agree with TRBD2. Trimming removed 0 bases from V and 5 bases from J; junction bases left unmatched: 7. Germline CDR1 is SGDLS and CDR2 is YYNGEE. This CDR3 is 15 amino acids long.

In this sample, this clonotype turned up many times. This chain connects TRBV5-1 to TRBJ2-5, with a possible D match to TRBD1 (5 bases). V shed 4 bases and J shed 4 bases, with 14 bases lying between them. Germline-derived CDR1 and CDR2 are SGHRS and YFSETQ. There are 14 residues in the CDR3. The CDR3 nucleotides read TGCGCCAGCAGCCTGGACACCGCGGCAGAGACCCAGTACTTC. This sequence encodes CASSLDTAAETQYF. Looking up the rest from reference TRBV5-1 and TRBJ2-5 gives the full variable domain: KAGVTQTPRYLIKTRGQQVTLSCSPISGHRSVSWYQQTPGQGLQFLFEYFSETQRNKGNFPGRFSGRQFSNSRSEMNVSTLELGDSALYLCASSLDTAAETQYFGPGTRLLVL.

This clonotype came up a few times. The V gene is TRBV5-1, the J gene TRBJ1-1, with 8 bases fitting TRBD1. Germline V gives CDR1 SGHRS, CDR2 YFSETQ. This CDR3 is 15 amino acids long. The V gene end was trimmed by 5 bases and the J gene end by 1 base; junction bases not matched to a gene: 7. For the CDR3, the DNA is TGCGCCAGCAGTGCAGGGGGCTTTGGGAACACTGAAGCTTTCTTT. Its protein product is CASSAGGFGNTEAFF.

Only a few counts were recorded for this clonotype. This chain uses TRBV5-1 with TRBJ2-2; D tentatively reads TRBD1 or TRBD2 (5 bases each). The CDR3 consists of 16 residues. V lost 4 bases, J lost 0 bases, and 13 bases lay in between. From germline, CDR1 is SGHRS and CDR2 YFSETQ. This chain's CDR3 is CASSAPGTANTGELFF. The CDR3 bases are TGCGCCAGCAGCGCCCCCGGGACCGCGAACACCGGGGAGCTGTTTTTT. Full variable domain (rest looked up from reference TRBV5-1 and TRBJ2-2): KAGVTQTPRYLIKTRGQQVTLSCSPISGHRSVSWYQQTPGQGLQFLFEYFSETQRNKGNFPGRFSGRQFSNSRSEMNVSTLELGDSALYLCASSAPGTANTGELFFGEGSRLTVL.

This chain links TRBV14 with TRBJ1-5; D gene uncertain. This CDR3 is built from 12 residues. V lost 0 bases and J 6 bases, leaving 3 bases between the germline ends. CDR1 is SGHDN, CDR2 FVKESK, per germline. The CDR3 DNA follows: TGTGCCAGCAGCCAAGAAAGTCAGCCCCAGCATTTT. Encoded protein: CASSQESQPQHF.

The DNA for the CDR3 is TGCAGCGTTGGGGCTGCTAATTCACCCCTCCACTTT. It codes for CSVGAANSPLHF. The rearrangement joins TRBV29-1 to TRBJ1-6; D gene unclear. CDR3 size: 12 residues. The germline V gene encodes CDR1 SQVTM and CDR2 ANQGSEA. Trimming removed 4 bases at V and 6 bases at J, with 7 bases between.